These 28 T cell receptor beta chains were sequenced from one sample in a study of T cell responses to AZD1222 COVID-19 vaccine. TCRdb keeps only in-frame clones here, not all; method: immunoSEQ multiplex PCR. The sample lists tens of thousands of clones; about 91% were seen once. Sequencing used peripheral blood, obtained on day 0 of AZD1222 vaccination. These receptors originate from an adult in good health.

The rearrangement links TRBV6-6 to TRBJ2-5; D remains unclear. This CDR3 contains 13 residues. V lost 4 bases and J lost 7, with 13 bases in between. Germline V gives CDR1 MNHNY, CDR2 SVGAGI (reference sequence). CDR3 coding DNA: TGTGCCAGCAGTTCCTCATGGTCGGGGACCCAGTACTTC. This encodes CASSSSWSGTQYF.

This clone was observed a few times. The chain recombines TRBV7-2 with TRBJ2-4; D not certain. Germline CDR1 and CDR2: SGHTA and FQGNSA. The V end was cut by 1 base, the J end by 7 bases, with 14 bases between. CDR3 size: 15 residues. Written as DNA, the CDR3 is TGTGCCAGCAGCTTAGAGTCCTACTTTGTGAACATTCAGTACTTC. It translates to CASSLESYFVNIQYF.

The chain links TRBV6-6 to TRBJ2-1; 9 bases are shared with TRBD2. The germline V gene has CDR1 MNHNY and CDR2 SVGAGI (reference sequence). This CDR3 spans 15 amino acids. The V segment lost 2 bases and the J segment 6 bases; nucleotides outside the gene matches: 5. The CDR3 loop reads CASSYGSGRGNEQFF. The DNA of the CDR3 is TGTGCCAGCAGTTACGGTAGCGGGAGAGGCAATGAGCAGTTCTTC.

V and J are TRBV28 and TRBJ1-1, with a possible D match to TRBD1 (5 bases). This CDR3 has 12 residues. Germline CDR1 and CDR2: MDHEN and SYDVKM. Trimming pared 6 bases from V and 7 bases from J, leaving 12 bases between. DNA for the CDR3: TGTGCCAGCAGACCAACCGACAGTGAAGCTTTCTTT. Translation gives CASRPTDSEAFF.

This chain uses TRBV19 with TRBJ2-7; D uncertain. This CDR3 contains 15 residues. V was clipped by 2 bases and J by 7 bases, with 18 bases between them. CDR1 LNHDA and CDR2 SQIVND come from the germline V gene (reference sequence). CDR3 sequence reads: CASSINGVSLGEQYF. The CDR3 nucleotides are TGTGCCAGTAGTATAAACGGAGTTTCCCTGGGGGAGCAGTACTTC.

The V gene is TRBV11-1, the J gene TRBJ2-5; TRBD2 might be the D (6 bases). Per germline, CDR1 SGHAT and CDR2 FQDESV (reference sequence). The germline V and J ends were trimmed by 5 bases and 5 bases, with 18 bases remaining between them. The CDR3 is 15 amino acids. As DNA, the CDR3 is TGTGCCAGCAGCCGGGACCCGGAGGGGTTTGAGACCCAGTACTTC. Translating gives CASSRDPEGFETQYF.

This rearrangement joins TRBV28 to TRBJ2-3; 15 bases map to TRBD2. Germline V gives CDR1 MDHEN, CDR2 SYDVKM. The CDR3 loop spans 15 amino acids. Germline trimming cut 8 bases from V and 5 bases from J; bases unmatched to any gene: 5. The CDR3 region has the DNA TGTGCCAGCGTCGGGACTAGCGGGAGGAGAGATACGCAGTATTTT. This encodes CASVGTSGRRDTQYF.

Comments on this clone: Other DNA sequences from this sample encode an identical CDR3 as well. V is TRBV28 and J is TRBJ2-7, with D possibly being TRBD1 (5 bases). This CDR3 spans 12 amino acids. Trimming took off 2 bases at V and 4 bases at J, with 6 bases between the two ends. From germline, CDR1 is MDHEN and CDR2 SYDVKM. The CDR3 DNA reads as TGTGCCAGCAGTTTACAGGGTTACGAGCAGTACTTC. Translation: CASSLQGYEQYF. The whole variable domain, filled in from reference TRBV28 and TRBJ2-7, reads DVKVTQSSRYLVKRTGEKVFLECVQDMDHENMFWYRQDPGLGLRLIYFSYDVKMKEKGDIPEGYSVSREKKERFSLILESASTNQTSMYLCASSLQGYEQYFGPGTRLTVT.

V gene TRBV14 combines with J gene TRBJ1-6; D remains unclear. The CDR3 runs to 14 residues. V was cut by 4 bases and J by 4 bases, with 8 bases left in between. Per the germline V gene, CDR1 is SGHDN and CDR2 is FVKESK. The CDR3: CASSPGQYNSPLHF. As DNA, the CDR3 is TGTGCCAGCAGCCCCGGGCAGTATAATTCACCCCTCCACTTT.

This chain connects TRBV12-1 to TRBJ1-2. TRBV12-1 is assigned pseudogene status. The CDR3 is made up of 14 amino acids. CDR3 sequence (DNA): TGTGCCAGCAGCATTCGCCAGAGAAACTATGGCTACACCTTC. It specifies CASSIRQRNYGYTF.

This clone showed up just a few times. The chain has TRBV28 and TRBJ1-4; perhaps TRBD1 as D (6 bases). The germline CDR1 and CDR2 sequences are MDHEN and SYDVKM. The CDR3 is 17 amino acids. V dropped 4 bases and J dropped 6 bases, with 21 bases sitting between them. The DNA of the CDR3 is TGTGCCAGCAGTTCCAATCGACCTGACAGGAGAGATGAAAAACTGTTTTTT. Its translation is CASSSNRPDRRDEKLFF. The entire variable domain, with the rest obtained from reference TRBV28 and TRBJ1-4, is as follows: DVKVTQSSRYLVKRTGEKVFLECVQDMDHENMFWYRQDPGLGLRLIYFSYDVKMKEKGDIPEGYSVSREKKERFSLILESASTNQTSMYLCASSSNRPDRRDEKLFFGSGTQLSVL.

The rearrangement uses TRBV14 and TRBJ2-1, with D possibly being TRBD2 (5 bases). This CDR3 comprises 13 residues. Germline CDR1 reads SGHDN; CDR2 reads FVKESK. V lost 4 bases to trimming and J lost 8 bases, with 12 bases between them. The CDR3, as DNA: TGTGCCAGCAGCCCAACTAGAATCCATGAGCAGTTCTTC. Its translation is CASSPTRIHEQFF. The full variable domain, rest sourced from reference TRBV14 and TRBJ2-1, is EAGVTQFPSHSVIEKGQTVTLRCDPISGHDNLYWYRRVMGKEIKFLLHFVKESKQDESGMPNNRFLAERTGGTYSTLKVQPAELEDSGVYFCASSPTRIHEQFFGPGTRLTVL.

The CDR3, as DNA: TGTGCCAGCAGTCCAGGTACCCGTTTACCTGAAGCTTTCTTT. Translation gives CASSPGTRLPEAFF. The chain recombines TRBV25-1 with TRBJ1-1; unclear D gene. The germline V and J ends were trimmed by 5 bases and 6 bases, with 16 bases remaining between them. This CDR3 contains 14 residues. Germline CDR1 and CDR2: MGHDK and SYGVNS.

V is TRBV14 and J is TRBJ2-3; 7 bases are a match to TRBD2. The junction had 4 bases not matched to a gene; V was cut back by 2 bases and J by 2 bases. Germline CDR1 SGHDN, CDR2 FVKESK. The CDR3 spans 15 residues. CDR3 coding DNA: TGTGCCAGCAGCCAACTCCTAGCGGCCACAGATACGCAGTATTTT. This encodes CASSQLLAATDTQYF.

The chain combines TRBV7-9 with TRBJ2-3, with unresolved D. Trimming took off 5 bases at V and 1 base at J, with 10 bases between the two ends. Per the germline V gene, CDR1 is SEHNR and CDR2 is FQNEAQ (reference sequence). The CDR3 length is 14 residues. The DNA for the CDR3 is TGTGCCAGCAGCCTGAACATGGGCACAGATACGCAGTATTTT. Translation: CASSLNMGTDTQYF.

V is TRBV28 and J is TRBJ2-3; D may correspond to TRBD1 or TRBD2 (5 bases each). CDR1 and CDR2 from the germline V gene are MDHEN and SYDVKM. V was clipped by 3 bases and J by 6 bases, with 10 bases between them. The CDR3 runs 13 residues. The CDR3: CASSFEGIDTQYF. The CDR3, as DNA: TGTGCCAGCAGTTTCGAGGGGATTGATACGCAGTATTTT.

The chain recombines TRBV5-1 with TRBJ2-7; 12 nucleotides align to TRBD2. V trimming: 4 bases; J trimming: 3 bases; junction bases outside the gene matches: 8. This CDR3 has 16 amino acids. Germline CDR1 SGHRS, CDR2 YFSETQ. The CDR3 sequence is CASSAGLAGINYEQYF. CDR3 in DNA: TGCGCCAGCAGCGCCGGACTAGCGGGGATTAACTACGAGCAGTACTTC.

The genes are TRBV10-3 and TRBJ2-1; 10 bases line up with TRBD2. The length of the CDR3 is 14 residues. V was pared by 4 bases and J by 8 bases, with 5 bases of the junction left unmatched. CDR1 is ENHRY and CDR2 is SYGVKD in the germline V gene. The CDR3 coding sequence is TGTGCCATCAGTGGAGCGGGAGGGCAATATGAGCAGTTCTTC. Encoded protein: CAISGAGGQYEQFF.

The gene calls are TRBV6-5 and TRBJ1-2; unclear D gene. V was shortened by 6 bases and J by 4 bases, with 15 bases between the two germline ends. The CDR3 loop spans 14 amino acids. CDR1 MNHEY and CDR2 SVGAGI come from the germline V gene. CDR3 loop: CASSADESSYGYTF. As DNA, the CDR3 is TGTGCCAGCAGCGCGGATGAGTCGAGCTATGGCTACACCTTC.

This sequence joins TRBV7-2 and TRBJ2-1; the match to TRBD2 covers 14 bases. Germline assignment: CDR1 SGHTA and CDR2 FQGNSA. The CDR3 sequence is 15 residues long. J gave up 7 bases and V 5 bases, and 4 bases lay outside the gene matches. The CDR3 loop reads CASSPGLAGVNEQFF. CDR3 nucleotides: TGTGCCAGCAGCCCGGGACTAGCGGGAGTGAATGAGCAGTTCTTC.

The V and J genes are TRBV7-8 and TRBJ2-1; 7 bases align to TRBD2. Germline CDR1 is SGHVS and CDR2 is FQNEAQ. Trimming at V came to 4 bases and at J to 6 bases, leaving 12 bases not matched to a gene. This CDR3 comprises 16 residues. DNA for the CDR3: TGTGCCAGCAGCTCCGGCTGGGGGGGTCGGGTCAATGAGCAGTTCTTC. Translation gives CASSSGWGGRVNEQFF.

This chain uses TRBV3-1 (or the pseudogene TRBV3-2) with TRBJ1-1; TRBD1 is a possible D gene (6 bases). Germline-derived CDR1 and CDR2 are LGHDT and YNNKEL (reference sequence). The CDR3 is made up of 15 amino acids. Trimming removed 4 bases at V and 6 bases at J, with 18 bases between. The CDR3 here is CASSRQEGREAEAFF. The CDR3 DNA follows: TGTGCCAGCAGCCGACAGGAGGGACGGGAAGCTGAAGCTTTCTTT.

The chain employs TRBV7-8 and TRBJ1-6; D remains ambiguous. V was cut by 3 bases and J by 11 bases, with 17 bases left in between. The CDR3 runs to 15 residues. Per germline, CDR1 SGHVS and CDR2 FQNEAQ. Here the CDR3 DNA reads TGTGCCAGCAGCTTCCGGTTGCTGCCCGGGGCACCCCTCCACTTT. Amino acids: CASSFRLLPGAPLHF. The variable domain in full, completed from reference TRBV7-8 and TRBJ1-6, reads GAGVSQSPRYKVAKRGQDVALRCDPISGHVSLFWYQQALGQGPEFLTYFQNEAQLDKSGLPSDRFFAERPEGSVSTLKIQRTQQEDSAVYLCASSFRLLPGAPLHFGNGTRLTVT.

This sequence joins TRBV14 and TRBJ1-2, with D hard to call. Trimming removed 4 bases from V and 1 base from J, with 7 bases in between. Germline V gene lookup returns CDR1 SGHDN and CDR2 FVKESK. The CDR3 has 13 residues. CDR3 in amino acids: CASSPFDNYGYTF. The CDR3 region has the DNA TGTGCCAGCAGCCCTTTCGATAACTATGGCTACACCTTC.

This clone was seen only once. This sequence joins TRBV12-3 or TRBV12-4 and TRBJ2-2, with D tentatively TRBD1 (6 bases). CDR3 size: 12 residues. Trimming took off 5 bases at V and 5 bases at J, with 6 bases between the two ends. The CDR3 nucleotides are TGTGCCAGCAGTCAGGGGACCGGGGAGCTGTTTTTT. Its translation is CASSQGTGELFF.

This chain connects TRBV14 to TRBJ2-3; either TRBD1 or TRBD2 may fit D (6 bases each). The V end lost 1 base, the J end lost 0 bases, and 14 bases lay between the germline ends. Germline V lookup: CDR1 SGHDN, CDR2 FVKESK. There are 17 residues in the CDR3. The CDR3 DNA reads TGTGCCAGCAGCCAAGTGGGCCCGGGGGCTAGCACAGATACGCAGTATTTT. Translation: CASSQVGPGASTDTQYF.

The chain uses TRBV14 and TRBJ2-1, with a weak D call TRBD1 (5 bases). The ends were cut back, 2 bases at V and 12 bases at J, with 11 bases in the middle. The CDR3 loop spans 12 amino acids. Germline V gene sequence: CDR1 SGHDN, CDR2 FVKESK. The CDR3 sequence is CASSQQGVTQFF. The CDR3 nucleotides read TGTGCCAGCAGCCAACAAGGGGTCACGCAGTTCTTC.

The V gene is TRBV5-1, the J gene TRBJ2-7; no firm D call. The CDR3 contains 14 residues. Looked up from germline, CDR1 is SGHRS and CDR2 is YFSETQ. The germline V and J ends were trimmed by 4 bases and 3 bases, with 14 bases remaining between them. CDR3: CASSPPHAVYEQYF. CDR3 nucleotide sequence: TGCGCCAGCAGCCCTCCTCACGCCGTCTACGAGCAGTACTTC.